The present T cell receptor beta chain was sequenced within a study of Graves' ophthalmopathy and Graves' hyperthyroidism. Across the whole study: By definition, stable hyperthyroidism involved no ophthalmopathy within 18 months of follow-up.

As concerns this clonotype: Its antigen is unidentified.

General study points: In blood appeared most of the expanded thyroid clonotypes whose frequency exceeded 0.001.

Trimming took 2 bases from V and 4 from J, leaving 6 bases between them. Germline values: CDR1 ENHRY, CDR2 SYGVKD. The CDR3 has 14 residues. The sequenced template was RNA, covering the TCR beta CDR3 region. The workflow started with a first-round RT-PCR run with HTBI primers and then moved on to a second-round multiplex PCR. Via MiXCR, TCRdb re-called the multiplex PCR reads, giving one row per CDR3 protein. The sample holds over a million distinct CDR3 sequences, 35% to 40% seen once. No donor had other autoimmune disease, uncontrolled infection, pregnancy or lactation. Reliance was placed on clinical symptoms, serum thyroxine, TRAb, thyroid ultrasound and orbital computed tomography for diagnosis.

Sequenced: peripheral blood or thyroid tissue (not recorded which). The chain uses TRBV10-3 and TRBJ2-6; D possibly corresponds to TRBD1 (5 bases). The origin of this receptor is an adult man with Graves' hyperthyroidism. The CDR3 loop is CAISERQGANVLTF. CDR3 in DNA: TGTGCCATCAGTGAGCGACAGGGGGCCAACGTCCTGACTTTC.